The 19 T cell receptor beta chains below come from one sample, sequenced in a study of blood T cell repertoires in COVID-19. Assay used: immunoSEQ multiplex PCR; TCRdb lists only in-frame clones, some missing. The data contain approximately 440,000 clones, approximately 90% of them seen just once; the ten biggest clones take up roughly 12%. The sequencing input was peripheral blood. The receptors were sampled from a woman aged 45-65 years with COVID-19, enrolled during active disease.

This sequence joins TRBV7-6 and TRBJ2-7; 13 nucleotides match TRBD2. After removal of 1 base from V and 2 bases from J, the junction contained 8 bases not matched to a gene. This CDR3 spans 18 amino acids. Germline V gene data show CDR1 as SGHVS and CDR2 as FNYEAQ. The CDR3 DNA sequence: TGTGCCAGCAGCTTAGGAACCGGGACTAGCGGGGCGACCTACGAGCAGTACTTC. It specifies CASSLGTGTSGATYEQYF.

This clone was counted at least ten times. The genes are TRBV3-1 (or the pseudogene TRBV3-2) and TRBJ2-2, with D unclear. Trimming removed 4 bases at V and 6 bases at J, with 9 bases between. Looked up from germline, CDR1 is LGHDT and CDR2 is YNNKEL (reference sequence). This CDR3 comprises 13 residues. CDR3 sequence (DNA): TGTGCCAGCAGCCTCCGGTCGCCCGGGGAGCTGTTTTTT. This encodes CASSLRSPGELFF.

The chain carries TRBV30 and TRBJ2-1; D might be TRBD1 (7 bases). The germline V gene encodes CDR1 GTSNPN and CDR2 SVGIG (reference sequence). Between the trimmed V and J ends, which lost 0 bases and 4 bases, there was a span of 13 bases. The CDR3 length is 15 residues. This CDR3 is CAWSVRAGGYNEQFF. For the CDR3, the DNA is TGTGCCTGGAGTGTACGTGCAGGGGGGTACAATGAGCAGTTCTTC.

The chain recombines TRBV24-1 with TRBJ1-2; no clear D. V lost 5 bases, J lost 6 bases, and 6 bases lay in between. There are 11 residues in the CDR3. CDR1 is KGHDR, CDR2 SFDVKD, per germline. The CDR3 loop is CATSVGDGYTF. The CDR3 DNA follows: TGTGCCACCAGTGTAGGAGATGGCTACACCTTC.

This clone showed up just once. This sequence joins TRBV19 and TRBJ1-1; tentative D call: TRBD1 (6 bases). Trimming cost V 5 bases and J 2 bases, with 12 bases left between them. The V gene's germline CDR1 is LNHDA and CDR2 SQIVND (reference sequence). The CDR3 length is 14 residues. This CDR3 is CASSPRTANTEAFF. CDR3 DNA sequence: TGTGCCAGTAGTCCCCGGACAGCAAACACTGAAGCTTTCTTT.

This clone was seen a few times. V usage is TRBV2 and J usage is TRBJ1-6, with 7 nucleotides matching TRBD1. In germline, CDR1 is SNHLY, CDR2 FYNNEI. J was trimmed by 6 bases and V by 8 bases; bases with no gene match: 7. The CDR3 sequence is 14 residues long. CDR3 sequence: CASSPTGTNSPLHF. The CDR3 DNA reads as TGTGCCAGCTCGCCGACAGGGACTAATTCACCCCTCCACTTT.

In its sample, this clone was seen once. The chain employs TRBV7-6 and TRBJ2-2; 11 nucleotides align to TRBD1. J gave up 5 bases and V 2 bases, and 7 bases lay outside the gene matches. The CDR3 runs 17 residues. CDR1 and CDR2 from the germline V gene are SGHVS and FNYEAQ. Here the CDR3 DNA reads TGTGCCAGCAGCTTATCCCCCGGACAGGGGGCTACCGGGGAGCTGTTTTTT. This codes for CASSLSPGQGATGELFF.

This clone has more than one count but fewer than ten. The V call is TRBV10-2, the J call TRBJ1-2, with 8 bases matching TRBD1. The CDR3 loop spans 16 amino acids. The junction had 10 bases not matched to a gene; V was cut back by 1 base and J by 6 bases. Germline CDR1 is WSHSY and CDR2 is SAAADI. The CDR3, as DNA: TGCGCCAGCAGTGAGTTATTCCGACAGGGGAGTGATGGCTACACCTTC. Encoded protein: CASSELFRQGSDGYTF.

The chain employs TRBV9 and TRBJ1-1; perhaps TRBD1 as D (5 bases). The germline V and J ends were trimmed by 3 bases and 6 bases, with 12 bases remaining between them. Germline CDR1 SGDLS, CDR2 YYNGEE. This CDR3 contains 13 residues. Written as DNA, the CDR3 is TGTGCCAGCAGCGGGAGGGGCTCTGCTGAAGCTTTCTTT. Residues: CASSGRGSAEAFF.

This chain links TRBV19 with TRBJ2-7, with a weak D call TRBD1 (5 bases). This CDR3 has 15 amino acids. V shed 0 bases and J shed 2 bases, with 11 bases lying between them. Germline-derived CDR1 and CDR2 are LNHDA and SQIVND (reference sequence). The CDR3 coding sequence is TGTGCCAGTAGTATAGATAGCCAGGGTCCCTACGAGCAGTACTTC. It translates to CASSIDSQGPYEQYF.

The V and J genes are TRBV18 and TRBJ2-7; weak D call: TRBD2 (6 bases). V lost 0 bases, J lost 3 bases, and 9 bases lay in between. The CDR3 consists of 14 residues. CDR1 is KGHSH and CDR2 is LQKENI in the germline V gene. The CDR3 protein is CASSPPGGRYEQYF. The CDR3 DNA reads as TGTGCCAGCTCACCACCCGGGGGACGCTACGAGCAGTACTTC.

V is TRBV3-1 (or the pseudogene TRBV3-2) and J is TRBJ1-1, with D possibly being TRBD1 (6 bases). Trimming took 2 bases from V and 5 from J, leaving 18 bases between them. Germline V CDR1 and CDR2: LGHDT, YNNKEL (reference sequence). CDR3 length: 16 amino acids. The CDR3, as DNA: TGTGCCAGCAGCCAATCCTACAGGGCTGTCGGTACTGAAGCTTTCTTT. Translation: CASSQSYRAVGTEAFF.

The chain recombines TRBV9 with TRBJ1-1, with 7 nucleotides matching TRBD1. The CDR3 is made up of 13 amino acids. J was trimmed by 4 bases and V by 0 bases; bases with no gene match: 0. Looked up from germline, CDR1 is SGDLS and CDR2 is YYNGEE. The CDR3 sequence: CASSVGDSTEAFF. The CDR3 DNA reads TGTGCCAGCAGCGTAGGGGACAGCACTGAAGCTTTCTTT. Supplemented by reference TRBV9 and TRBJ1-1, the full variable domain reads DSGVTQTPKHLITATGQRVTLRCSPRSGDLSVYWYQQSLDQGLQFLIQYYNGEERAKGNILERFSAQQFPDLHSELNLSSLELGDSALYFCASSVGDSTEAFFGQGTRLTVV.

This clone was counted a few times. V is TRBV29-1 and J is TRBJ1-2; no firm D call. The CDR3 has 11 residues. Germline assignment: CDR1 SQVTM and CDR2 ANQGSEA. Trimming removed 7 bases from V and 6 bases from J, with 12 bases in between. In DNA, the CDR3 is TGCAGCGGCATCCAGAAAGATGGCTACACCTTC. This sequence encodes CSGIQKDGYTF.

A note on this clone: Its ends do not fully match the called genes, so a read error is possible. The chain joins TRBV2 to TRBJ1-5; TRBD1 matches 8 bases. The CDR3 contains 13 residues. The germline V gene encodes CDR1 SNHLY and CDR2 FYNNEI. In nucleotides, the CDR3 is TGTGCCTGCAGAAAGACAGGGGATCAGCCCCAGCATTTT. This translates into CACRKTGDQPQHF.

The rearrangement uses TRBV5-6 and TRBJ1-4; 9 bases fit TRBD1. The CDR3 runs to 14 residues. With V trimmed by 3 bases and J by 7 bases, 4 bases remained unmatched. CDR1 and CDR2 (germline): SGHDT, YYEEEE. This CDR3 reads CASSSGTGFEKLFF. CDR3 bases: TGTGCCAGCAGCTCAGGGACAGGGTTTGAAAAACTGTTTTTT.

The rearrangement uses TRBV24-1 and TRBJ2-3; 7 bases match TRBD2. V was pared by 7 bases and J by 2 bases, with 14 bases of the junction left unmatched. The CDR3 spans 17 residues. CDR1 and CDR2 from the germline V gene are KGHDR and SFDVKD. CDR3 residues: CATSPMRAGEITDTQYF. Here the CDR3 DNA reads TGTGCCACCAGCCCCATGAGGGCGGGGGAGATCACAGATACGCAGTATTTT.

The chain uses TRBV13 and TRBJ1-4; D gene ambiguous. The V gene's germline CDR1 is PRHDT and CDR2 FYEKMQ (reference sequence). The germline V and J ends were trimmed by 6 bases and 0 bases, with 17 bases remaining between them. This CDR3 has 17 residues. The CDR3 nucleotides read TGTGCCAGCAGTATGGGTGCCGGGTACTCAACTAATGAAAAACTGTTTTTT. It is translated as CASSMGAGYSTNEKLFF.

This sequence joins TRBV5-1 and TRBJ1-3, with D possibly TRBD1 on 6 matching bases. CDR1 and CDR2 from the germline V gene are SGHRS and YFSETQ. The CDR3 length is 16 residues. V dropped 0 bases and J dropped 0 bases, with 10 bases sitting between them. CDR3 sequence: CASSLEGRGSGNTIYF. The CDR3 DNA follows: TGCGCCAGCAGCTTGGAGGGCAGGGGCTCTGGAAACACCATATATTTT.